Listed here is a single T cell receptor beta chain. Trimming removed 4 bases from V and 1 base from J, with 15 bases in between. CDR3 length equals 16 residues. Germline V lookup: CDR1 SGHKS, CDR2 YYEKEE (reference sequence). TCRdb's table, derived via immunoSEQ multiplex PCR, lists solely in-frame clones and lacks some. The table records about 50,000 clones, around 80% of them present only once. Regarding time point: pretreatment peripheral blood. Disease in patients was locally advanced or metastatic urothelial carcinoma. Pretreatment sampling and on-treatment sampling together yielded between 1 and 8 samples for each patient. The data were obtained in a study of PD-L1 blockade in urothelial cancer. Background on the study: Analysis of blood occurred 3 weeks (second dose) and 6 weeks after treatment start.

This TCR derives from an older man with urothelial cancer. The source was PBMCs, collected around atezolizumab (anti-PD-L1) treatment. The chain is built from TRBV5-5 and TRBJ1-5; D is possibly TRBD1 (6 bases). This CDR3 reads CASSPLGQISNQPQHF. The DNA of the CDR3 is TGTGCCAGCAGCCCCCTAGGACAGATAAGCAATCAGCCCCAGCATTTT.